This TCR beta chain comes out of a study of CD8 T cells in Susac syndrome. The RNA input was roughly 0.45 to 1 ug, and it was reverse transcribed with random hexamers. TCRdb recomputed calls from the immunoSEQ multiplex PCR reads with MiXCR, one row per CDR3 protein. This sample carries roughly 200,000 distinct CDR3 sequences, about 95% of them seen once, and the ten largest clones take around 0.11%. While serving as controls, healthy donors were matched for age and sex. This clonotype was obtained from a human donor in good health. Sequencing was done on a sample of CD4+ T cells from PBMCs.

CDR3 sequence: CSAQTSGNTGELFF. In nucleotides, the CDR3 is TGCAGCGCCCAGACTAGCGGGAACACCGGGGAGCTGTTTTTT. The V call is TRBV29-1, the J call TRBJ2-2; 9 nucleotides line up with TRBD2. Looked up from germline, CDR1 is SQVTM and CDR2 is ANQGSEA. The CDR3 consists of 14 residues. V dropped 7 bases and J dropped 1; count of bases not matched to a gene: 4.